This T cell receptor (beta chain) stems from a study of CD8+CD57+ T cells in acquired aplastic anemia. Overall study: Sorted CD4+ and CD8+ cells gave an average of around 3.3 ug of DNA.

The patients chosen for sequencing had shown expansion of CD8+CD57+ cells (detected by flow cytometry). Patients were therapy-naive when their blood was sampled. CDR3 and TCR beta VDJ profiling relied on a genomic DNA template. TCRdb fed the reads into MiXCR, producing one record per CDR3 protein. Among 200,000 to 250,000 distinct CDR3 sequences listed, about 62% were seen once. The CDR3 has 19 residues. V was clipped by 8 bases and J by 3 bases, with 28 bases between them. From germline, CDR1 is SEHNR and CDR2 FQNEAQ (reference sequence). This rearrangement joins TRBV7-9 to TRBJ2-2, with D perhaps given as TRBD1 or TRBD2 (5 bases each). The clonotype originates from a human donor with aplastic anemia. The sequenced sample was sorted CD4+, CD8+, or CD8+CD57+ T cells (not recorded which) from PBMCs. CDR3 protein: CASSLTDPGPRPDTGELFF. CDR3 sequence (DNA): TGTGCCAGCTCACTCACCGATCCGGGACCGCGTCCTGACACCGGGGAGCTGTTTTTT. Full variable domain (outside the CDR3, taken from reference TRBV7-9 and TRBJ2-2): DTGVSQNPRHKITKRGQNVTFRCDPISEHNRLYWYRQTLGQGPEFLTYFQNEAQLEKSRLLSDRFSAERPKGSFSTLEIQRTEQGDSAMYLCASSLTDPGPRPDTGELFFGEGSRLTVL.